This note documents a single T cell receptor beta chain sequence. V lost 8 bases and J 7 bases, leaving 18 bases between the germline ends. The CDR3 covers 13 residues. Recruitment covered about 25 US areas and drew participants whose ages spanned roughly 18 to 100 years. Cohorts were based on clinical histories the participants reported. This entry belongs to a study of blood T cell repertoires in COVID-19. In the original processing: The authors estimated nucleated cell counts from reference gene primer amplification. Clones were sequenced by immunoSEQ multiplex PCR, and TCRdb holds only the in-frame ones, with some missing. V, J and clone size are those of that table, while D and trimming were read from the DNA. This sample carries approximately 210,000 clones, 87% of them seen once, and the ten largest clones take around 2.1%.

The chain recombines TRBV12-3 or TRBV12-4 with TRBJ2-7; possible D gene TRBD1, 6 bases. The sample consisted of PBMCs or T cells enriched from blood (not recorded which). This receptor was taken from a woman in her 30s who had recovered from COVID-19. The CDR3 is CASSSGTTGEQYF. CDR3 coding DNA: TGTGCCAGCTCCTCCGGGACAACGGGGGAGCAGTACTTC.